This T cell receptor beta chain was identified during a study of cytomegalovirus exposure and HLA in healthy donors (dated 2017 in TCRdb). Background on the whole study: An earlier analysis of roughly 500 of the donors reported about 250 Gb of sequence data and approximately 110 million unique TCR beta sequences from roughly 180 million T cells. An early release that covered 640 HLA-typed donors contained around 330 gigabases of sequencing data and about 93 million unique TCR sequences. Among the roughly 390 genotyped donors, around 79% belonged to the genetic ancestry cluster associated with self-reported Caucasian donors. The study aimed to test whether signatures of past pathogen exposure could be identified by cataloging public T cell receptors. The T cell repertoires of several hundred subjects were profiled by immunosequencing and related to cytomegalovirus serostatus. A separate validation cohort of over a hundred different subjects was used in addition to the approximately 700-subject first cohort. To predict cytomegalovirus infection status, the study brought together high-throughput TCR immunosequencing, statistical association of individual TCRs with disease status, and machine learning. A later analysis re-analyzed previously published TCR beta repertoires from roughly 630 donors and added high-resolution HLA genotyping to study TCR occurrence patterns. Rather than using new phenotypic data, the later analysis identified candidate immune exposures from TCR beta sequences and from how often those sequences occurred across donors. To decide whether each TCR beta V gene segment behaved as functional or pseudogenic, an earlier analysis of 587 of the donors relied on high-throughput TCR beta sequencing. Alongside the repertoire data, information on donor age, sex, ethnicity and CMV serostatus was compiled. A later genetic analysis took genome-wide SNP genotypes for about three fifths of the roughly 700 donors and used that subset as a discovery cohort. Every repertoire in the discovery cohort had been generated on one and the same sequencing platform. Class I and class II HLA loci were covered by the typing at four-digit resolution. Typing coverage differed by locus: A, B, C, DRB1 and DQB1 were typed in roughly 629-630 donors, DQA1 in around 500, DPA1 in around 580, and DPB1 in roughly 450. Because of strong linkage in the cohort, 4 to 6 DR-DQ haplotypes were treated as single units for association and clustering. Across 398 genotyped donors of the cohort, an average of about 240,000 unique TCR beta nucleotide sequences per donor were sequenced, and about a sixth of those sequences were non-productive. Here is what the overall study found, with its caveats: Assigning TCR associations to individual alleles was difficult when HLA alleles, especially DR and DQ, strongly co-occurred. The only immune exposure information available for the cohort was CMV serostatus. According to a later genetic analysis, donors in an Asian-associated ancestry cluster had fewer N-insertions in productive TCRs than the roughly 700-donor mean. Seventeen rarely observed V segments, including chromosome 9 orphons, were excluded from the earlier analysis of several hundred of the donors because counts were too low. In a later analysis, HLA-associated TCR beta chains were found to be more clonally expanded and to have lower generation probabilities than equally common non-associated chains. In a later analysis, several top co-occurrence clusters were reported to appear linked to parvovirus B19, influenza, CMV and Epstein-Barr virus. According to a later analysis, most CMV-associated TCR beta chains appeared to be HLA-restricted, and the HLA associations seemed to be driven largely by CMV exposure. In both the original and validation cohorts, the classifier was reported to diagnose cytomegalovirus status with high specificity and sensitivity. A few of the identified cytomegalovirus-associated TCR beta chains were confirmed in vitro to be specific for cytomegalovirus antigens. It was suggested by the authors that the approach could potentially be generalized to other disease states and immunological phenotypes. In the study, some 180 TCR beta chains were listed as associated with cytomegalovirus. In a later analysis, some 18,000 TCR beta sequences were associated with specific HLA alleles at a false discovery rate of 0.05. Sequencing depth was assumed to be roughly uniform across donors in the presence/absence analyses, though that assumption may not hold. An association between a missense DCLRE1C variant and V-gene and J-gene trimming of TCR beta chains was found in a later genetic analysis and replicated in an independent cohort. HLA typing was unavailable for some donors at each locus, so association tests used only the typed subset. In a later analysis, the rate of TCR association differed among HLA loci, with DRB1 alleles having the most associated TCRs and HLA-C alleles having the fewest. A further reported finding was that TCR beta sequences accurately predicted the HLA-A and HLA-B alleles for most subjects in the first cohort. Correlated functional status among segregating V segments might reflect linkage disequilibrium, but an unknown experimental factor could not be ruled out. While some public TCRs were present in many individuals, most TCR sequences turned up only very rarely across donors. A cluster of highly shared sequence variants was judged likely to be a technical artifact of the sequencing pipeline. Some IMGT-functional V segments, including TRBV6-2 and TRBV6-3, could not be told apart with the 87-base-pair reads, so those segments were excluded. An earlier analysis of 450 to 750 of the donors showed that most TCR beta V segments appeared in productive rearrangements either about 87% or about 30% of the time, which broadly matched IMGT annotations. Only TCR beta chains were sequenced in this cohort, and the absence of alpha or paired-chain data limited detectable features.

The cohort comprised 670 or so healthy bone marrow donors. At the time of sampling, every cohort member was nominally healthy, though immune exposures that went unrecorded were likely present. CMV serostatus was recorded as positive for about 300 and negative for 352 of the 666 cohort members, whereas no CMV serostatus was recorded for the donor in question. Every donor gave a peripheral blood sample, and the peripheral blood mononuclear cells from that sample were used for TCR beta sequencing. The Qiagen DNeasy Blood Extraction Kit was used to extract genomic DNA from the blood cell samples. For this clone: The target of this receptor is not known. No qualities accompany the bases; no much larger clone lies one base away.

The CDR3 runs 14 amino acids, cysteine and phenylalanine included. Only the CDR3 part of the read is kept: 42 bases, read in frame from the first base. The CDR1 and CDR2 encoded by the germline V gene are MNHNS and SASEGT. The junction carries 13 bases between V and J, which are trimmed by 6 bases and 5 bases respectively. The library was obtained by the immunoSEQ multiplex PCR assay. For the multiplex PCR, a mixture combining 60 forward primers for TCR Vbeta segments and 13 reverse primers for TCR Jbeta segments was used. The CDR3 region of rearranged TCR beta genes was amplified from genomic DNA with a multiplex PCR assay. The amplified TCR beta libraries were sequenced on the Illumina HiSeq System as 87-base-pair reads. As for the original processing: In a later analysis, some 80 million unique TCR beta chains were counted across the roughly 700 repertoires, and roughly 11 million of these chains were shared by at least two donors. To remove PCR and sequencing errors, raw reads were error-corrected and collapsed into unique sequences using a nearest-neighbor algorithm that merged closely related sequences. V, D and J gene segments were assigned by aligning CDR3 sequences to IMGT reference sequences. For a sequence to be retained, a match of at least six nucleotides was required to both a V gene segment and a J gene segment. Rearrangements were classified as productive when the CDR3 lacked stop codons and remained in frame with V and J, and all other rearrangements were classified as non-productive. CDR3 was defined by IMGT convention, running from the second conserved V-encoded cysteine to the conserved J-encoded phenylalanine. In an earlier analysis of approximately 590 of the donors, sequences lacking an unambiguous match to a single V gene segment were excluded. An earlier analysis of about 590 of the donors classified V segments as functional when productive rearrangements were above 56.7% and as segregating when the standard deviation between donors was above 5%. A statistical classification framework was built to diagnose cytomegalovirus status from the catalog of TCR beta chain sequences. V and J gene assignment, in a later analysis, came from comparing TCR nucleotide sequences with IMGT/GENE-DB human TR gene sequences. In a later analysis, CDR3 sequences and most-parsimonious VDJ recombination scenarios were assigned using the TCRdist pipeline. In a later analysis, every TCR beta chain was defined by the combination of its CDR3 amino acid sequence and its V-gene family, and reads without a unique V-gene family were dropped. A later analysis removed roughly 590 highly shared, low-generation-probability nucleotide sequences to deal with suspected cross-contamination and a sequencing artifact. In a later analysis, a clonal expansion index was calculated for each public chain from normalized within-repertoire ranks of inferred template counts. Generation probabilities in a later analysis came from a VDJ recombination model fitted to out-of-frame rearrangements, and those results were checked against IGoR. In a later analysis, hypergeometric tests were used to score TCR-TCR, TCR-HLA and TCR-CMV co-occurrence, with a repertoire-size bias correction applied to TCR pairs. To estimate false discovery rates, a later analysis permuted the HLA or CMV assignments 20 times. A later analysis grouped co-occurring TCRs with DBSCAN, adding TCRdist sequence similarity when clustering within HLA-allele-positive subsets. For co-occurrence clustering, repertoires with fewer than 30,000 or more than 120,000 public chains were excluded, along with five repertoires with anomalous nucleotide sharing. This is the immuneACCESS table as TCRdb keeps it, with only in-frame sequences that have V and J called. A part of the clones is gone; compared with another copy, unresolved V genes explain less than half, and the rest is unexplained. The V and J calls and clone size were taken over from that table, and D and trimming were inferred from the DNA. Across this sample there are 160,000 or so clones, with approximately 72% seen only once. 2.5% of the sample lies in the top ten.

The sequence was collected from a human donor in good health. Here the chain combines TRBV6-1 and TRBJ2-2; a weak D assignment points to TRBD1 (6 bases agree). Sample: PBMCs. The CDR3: CASSESDRTGELFF. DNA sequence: TGTGCCAGCAGCGAATCCGACAGGACCGGGGAGCTGTTTTTT.